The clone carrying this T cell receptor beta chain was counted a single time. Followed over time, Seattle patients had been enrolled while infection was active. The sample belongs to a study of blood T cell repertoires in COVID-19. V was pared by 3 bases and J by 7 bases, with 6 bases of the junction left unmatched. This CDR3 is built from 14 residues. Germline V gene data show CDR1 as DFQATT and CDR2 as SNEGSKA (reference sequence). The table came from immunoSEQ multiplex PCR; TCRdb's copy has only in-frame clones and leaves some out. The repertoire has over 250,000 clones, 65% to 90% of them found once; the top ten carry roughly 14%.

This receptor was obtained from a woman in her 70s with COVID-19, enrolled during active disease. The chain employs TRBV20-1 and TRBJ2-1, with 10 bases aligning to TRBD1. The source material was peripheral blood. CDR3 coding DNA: TGCAGTGCTAGTAGACAGGGGGCCCTGAATGAGCAGTTCTTC. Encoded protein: CSASRQGALNEQFF.